Shown below are 25 T cell receptor beta chains from a single sample sequenced in a study of shared clonotypes between healthy human individuals (dated by TCRdb to 2018 to 2021). For the CD8 naive samples, CD45RO-negative cells were positively selected for CCR7, yielding a CD45RA+CCR7+ population from which TemRA cells were excluded. Library construction relied on the immunoSEQ multiplex PCR assay. TCRdb took this table from immuneACCESS and kept in-frame rearrangements with V and J called. Such tables lack part of the clones; where checked against another copy, unresolved V genes explain under half of the gap, and the rest is unexplained. This sample lists nearly 2 million clones; 85% to 95% were detected once. Around 1% of the sample lies in the top ten. Input material: naive CD8+ T cells sorted from blood. The sample's cell subset or site, from its label and the paper: CD45RA+CCR7+. The receptors were gathered from a man in his late teens or twenties in good health.

The V and J genes are TRBV6-5 and TRBJ2-5, with D perhaps matching TRBD1 (6 bases). The CDR3 totals 15 residues. V lost 6 bases and J lost 1, with 15 bases in between. Germline V gene sequence: CDR1 MNHEY, CDR2 SVGAGI. In DNA form, the CDR3 reads TGTGCCAGCAGCCAAGGTGGGGGCTCCCAAGAGACCCAGTACTTC. Its protein product is CASSQGGGSQETQYF.

This chain links TRBV19 with TRBJ2-3; D gene ambiguous. V lost 0 bases and J 2 bases, leaving 15 bases between the germline ends. Germline-derived CDR1 and CDR2 are LNHDA and SQIVND (reference sequence). This CDR3 contains 17 residues. The CDR3 nucleotides read TGTGCCAGTAGTATAGATTCAAACAGTTTCGTCACAGATACGCAGTATTTT. Its translation: CASSIDSNSFVTDTQYF.

The count of this clone is one. This rearrangement joins TRBV4-2 to TRBJ2-7; TRBD2 matches 10 bases. Per the germline V gene, CDR1 is LGHNA and CDR2 is YNFKEQ. V lost 3 bases, J lost 3 bases, and 20 bases stayed unmatched. There are 20 residues in the CDR3. CDR3 nucleotide sequence: TGTGCCAGCAGCCATGCGGTAAGGCTAGCGGGGGCCCAAGAGTTCTACGAGCAGTACTTC. Protein: CASSHAVRLAGAQEFYEQYF.

The V and J genes are TRBV30 and TRBJ1-2; 7 bases fit TRBD1. The germline V gene encodes CDR1 GTSNPN and CDR2 SVGIG (reference sequence). Trimming at V came to 8 bases and at J to 4 bases, leaving 7 bases not matched to a gene. The CDR3 covers 12 residues. CDR3 amino acids: CAHPQGSYGYTF. For the CDR3, the DNA is TGTGCCCATCCACAGGGGTCCTATGGCTACACCTTC.

The chain links TRBV1 to TRBJ2-1; TRBD2 is the table's D call and was not checked against the DNA. TRBV1 is a known pseudogene. This CDR3 comprises 19 residues. CDR3 in DNA: TGCACCAGCAGCCCCAGGGGACTAGCGGAAAGCTCCTCCTACAATGAGCAGTTCTTC. Amino acid sequence: CTSSPRGLAESSSYNEQFF.

CDR3 in amino acids: CASSERTVFGSGNTIYF. Written as DNA, the CDR3 is TGTGCCAGCAGTGAGAGGACAGTCTTTGGCTCTGGAAACACCATATATTTT. The chain recombines TRBV25-1 with TRBJ1-3, with D possibly being TRBD1 (6 bases). V dropped 3 bases and J dropped 0 bases, with 15 bases sitting between them. Looked up from germline, CDR1 is MGHDK and CDR2 is SYGVNS. This CDR3 has 17 amino acids. Full variable domain (missing parts from reference TRBV25-1 and TRBJ1-3): EADIYQTPRYLVIGTGKKITLECSQTMGHDKMYWYQQDPGMELHLIHYSYGVNSTEKGDLSSESTVSRIRTEHFPLTLESARPSHTSQYLCASSERTVFGSGNTIYFGEGSWLTVV.

The gene calls are TRBV7-6 and TRBJ1-5, with D perhaps matching TRBD1 (5 bases). The CDR3 extends over 14 amino acids. Trimming took off 4 bases at V and 2 bases at J, with 9 bases between the two ends. Germline V CDR1 and CDR2: SGHVS, FNYEAQ. CDR3 residues: CASSSGGGNQPQHF. CDR3 bases: TGTGCCAGCAGCTCCGGAGGGGGCAATCAGCCCCAGCATTTT.

The gene calls are TRBV5-4 and TRBJ2-2; maybe TRBD2 (5 bases). The CDR3 length is 15 residues. Trimming removed 2 bases at V and 1 base at J, with 9 bases between. The germline V gene encodes CDR1 SGHNT and CDR2 YYREEE (reference sequence). The CDR3 DNA is TGTGCCAGCAGCTTTACTAGTTGGAACACCGGGGAGCTGTTTTTT. This encodes CASSFTSWNTGELFF.

The V call is TRBV7-8, the J call TRBJ2-1; TRBD1 matches 7 bases. CDR1 and CDR2 from the germline V gene are SGHVS and FQNEAQ. The CDR3 is 15 amino acids. After removal of 4 bases from V and 6 bases from J, the junction contained 9 bases not matched to a gene. CDR3: CASSSSLGQVNEQFF. The CDR3 nucleotides are TGTGCCAGCAGCTCATCTTTAGGACAGGTCAATGAGCAGTTCTTC.

The J gene is TRBJ2-7, the V gene TRBV7-9; maybe TRBD1 (6 bases). The CDR3 consists of 16 residues. Trimming shortened V by 4 bases and J by 0 bases, and 16 bases separated the two germline ends. Germline V gene sequence: CDR1 SEHNR, CDR2 FQNEAQ (reference sequence). The CDR3 loop reads CASSSSNRDISYEQYF. For the CDR3, the DNA is TGTGCCAGCAGCTCAAGTAACCGGGACATCTCCTACGAGCAGTACTTC.

V usage is TRBV7-9 and J usage is TRBJ1-2; D might be TRBD1 (6 bases). This CDR3 is built from 17 residues. Germline V gives CDR1 SEHNR, CDR2 FQNEAQ (reference sequence). Trimming left V 5 bases short and J 3 bases short, with 22 bases between. CDR3 nucleotides: TGTGCCAGCAGCCCCCGGGAGGGACACCCCTCAGACTATGGCTACACCTTC. It is translated as CASSPREGHPSDYGYTF. The full variable domain, in which reference TRBV7-9 and TRBJ1-2 provide the parts outside the CDR3, is DTGVSQNPRHKITKRGQNVTFRCDPISEHNRLYWYRQTLGQGPEFLTYFQNEAQLEKSRLLSDRFSAERPKGSFSTLEIQRTEQGDSAMYLCASSPREGHPSDYGYTFGSGTRLTVV.

This clone was observed once. The CDR3 region is CASSLVERETQYF. For the CDR3, the DNA is TGTGCCAGCAGTTTAGTGGAGCGGGAGACCCAGTACTTC. The V call is TRBV27, the J call TRBJ2-5, with TRBD2 as a possible D gene (5 bases). Germline V gene data show CDR1 as MNHEY and CDR2 as SMNVEV (reference sequence). V was cut by 2 bases and J by 5 bases, with 9 bases left in between. The CDR3 is 13 amino acids.

About this clone: The germline gene is not matched at one end of the junction; a read error may be the cause. V is TRBV7-7 and J is TRBJ2-3; no definite D call. CDR3 length: 14 amino acids. Germline CDR1 reads SSHAT; CDR2 reads FNYEAQ (reference sequence). CDR3 amino acids: CASSLGPAGDTQYF. The CDR3 DNA follows: TGTGCTAGCAGCTTAGGACCCGCTGGAGATACGCAGTATTTT.

The CDR3 reads CASSLVGLADPYEQYF. The CDR3 coding sequence is TGTGCCAGCAGCTTAGTGGGACTAGCGGACCCCTACGAGCAGTACTTC. The chain carries TRBV7-9 and TRBJ2-7; 11 bases fit TRBD2. From germline, CDR1 is SEHNR and CDR2 FQNEAQ (reference sequence). The length of the CDR3 is 16 residues. V was pared by 1 base and J by 2 bases, with 4 bases of the junction left unmatched. The full variable domain, its missing parts supplied by reference TRBV7-9 and TRBJ2-7, is DTGVSQNPRHKITKRGQNVTFRCDPISEHNRLYWYRQTLGQGPEFLTYFQNEAQLEKSRLLSDRFSAERPKGSFSTLEIQRTEQGDSAMYLCASSLVGLADPYEQYFGPGTRLTVT.

This rearrangement joins TRBV28 to TRBJ2-1, with 7 bases that match TRBD2. Germline trimming cut 2 bases from V and 0 bases from J; bases unmatched to any gene: 1. Germline CDR1 reads MDHEN; CDR2 reads SYDVKM. This CDR3 is built from 15 residues. The CDR3 region is CASSLPGGSYNEQFF. CDR3 bases: TGTGCCAGCAGTTTACCGGGGGGCTCCTACAATGAGCAGTTCTTC.

The rearrangement joins TRBV6-5 to TRBJ2-7; 11 bases agree with TRBD1. This CDR3 spans 15 amino acids. CDR1 MNHEY and CDR2 SVGAGI come from the germline V gene. J gave up 2 bases and V 4 bases, and 4 bases lay outside the gene matches. The CDR3 coding sequence is TGTGCCAGCAGTTCCGAGGGACAGGGGGCCTACGAGCAGTACTTC. Translating it yields CASSSEGQGAYEQYF.

V is TRBV28 and J is TRBJ1-5; D remains unclear. Trimming left V 2 bases short and J 7 bases short, with 12 bases between. Germline V lookup: CDR1 MDHEN, CDR2 SYDVKM. The CDR3 length is 14 residues. CDR3 sequence (DNA): TGTGCCAGCAGTTTAGTGGCAGACGGGCAGCCCCAGCATTTT. This sequence encodes CASSLVADGQPQHF.

V and J are TRBV28 and TRBJ2-7; 8 bases map to TRBD1. The junction had 16 bases not matched to a gene; V was cut back by 11 bases and J by 4 bases. Germline lookup yields CDR1 MDHEN and CDR2 SYDVKM. The CDR3 is 15 amino acids. CDR3 DNA sequence: TGTGCCTCCAGAGAAATACAGGGGGGTTTTTACGAGCAGTACTTC. Protein: CASREIQGGFYEQYF. Variable domain in full (rest from reference TRBV28 and TRBJ2-7): DVKVTQSSRYLVKRTGEKVFLECVQDMDHENMFWYRQDPGLGLRLIYFSYDVKMKEKGDIPEGYSVSREKKERFSLILESASTNQTSMYLCASREIQGGFYEQYFGPGTRLTVT.

The chain has TRBV27 and TRBJ1-1, with D perhaps matching TRBD1 (5 bases). V lost 8 bases and J lost 3, with 10 bases in between. CDR1 and CDR2 (germline): MNHEY, SMNVEV (reference sequence). This CDR3 has 12 residues. In DNA, the CDR3 is TGTGCCAGCCTGATGGGGGACACTGAAGCTTTCTTT. Its translation is CASLMGDTEAFF.

The rearrangement links TRBV6-1 to TRBJ2-7, with D perhaps matching TRBD1 (5 bases). The CDR3 is 15 amino acids. Germline V gene sequence: CDR1 MNHNS, CDR2 SASEGT. Trimming pared 1 base from V and 2 bases from J, leaving 12 bases between. The CDR3 DNA follows: TGTGCCAGCAGTGAAGGCCAGGGCCTTACCTACGAGCAGTACTTC. Its protein is CASSEGQGLTYEQYF.

In DNA, the CDR3 is TGTGCCAGCAGCCACGGACTAGCGGCTTGGGGGGGTTCCGGGGAGCTGTTTTTT. Its translation: CASSHGLAAWGGSGELFF. V usage is TRBV27 and J usage is TRBJ2-2, with 10 bases aligning to TRBD2. V gave up 6 bases and J gave up 6 bases; unmatched junction bases: 16. Germline-derived CDR1 and CDR2 are MNHEY and SMNVEV (reference sequence). This CDR3 is built from 18 residues.

The chain couples TRBV7-9 to TRBJ2-7, with D perhaps TRBD1 or TRBD2 (5 bases each). Trimming removed 2 bases at V and 3 bases at J, with 11 bases between. Germline lookup yields CDR1 SEHNR and CDR2 FQNEAQ (reference sequence). The CDR3 sequence is 14 residues long. The CDR3 region is CASSLRDGLYEQYF. The CDR3 DNA follows: TGTGCCAGCAGCTTACGGGACGGCCTCTACGAGCAGTACTTC. Supplemented by reference TRBV7-9 and TRBJ2-7, the full variable domain reads DTGVSQNPRHKITKRGQNVTFRCDPISEHNRLYWYRQTLGQGPEFLTYFQNEAQLEKSRLLSDRFSAERPKGSFSTLEIQRTEQGDSAMYLCASSLRDGLYEQYFGPGTRLTVT.

The chain employs TRBV6-1 and TRBJ2-2; 10 positions match TRBD1. Trimming at V came to 9 bases and at J to 7 bases, leaving 5 bases not matched to a gene. This CDR3 spans 13 amino acids. Germline CDR1 is MNHNS and CDR2 is SASEGT. The chain's CDR3 is CASRDRGYGELFF. CDR3 DNA: TGTGCCAGTAGGGACAGGGGTTACGGGGAGCTGTTTTTT.

The CDR3 loop is CSALEAEAFF. CDR3 coding DNA: TGCAGTGCACTGGAAGCTGAAGCTTTCTTT. The V gene is TRBV20-1, the J gene TRBJ1-1; D ambiguous. Germline V gene sequence: CDR1 DFQATT, CDR2 SNEGSKA (reference sequence). CDR3 size: 10 residues. Deletions cut 6 bases from V and 6 bases from J, with 8 bases between.

The rearrangement links TRBV4-1 to TRBJ1-5; D is unclear. CDR1 is MGHRA, CDR2 YSYEKL, per germline. V gave up 0 bases and J gave up 11 bases, with 11 bases separating them. The CDR3 is 13 amino acids. The CDR3 DNA is TGCGCCAGCAGCCAAGATGACAATCCGGCCCAGCATTTT. Protein sequence: CASSQDDNPAQHF.